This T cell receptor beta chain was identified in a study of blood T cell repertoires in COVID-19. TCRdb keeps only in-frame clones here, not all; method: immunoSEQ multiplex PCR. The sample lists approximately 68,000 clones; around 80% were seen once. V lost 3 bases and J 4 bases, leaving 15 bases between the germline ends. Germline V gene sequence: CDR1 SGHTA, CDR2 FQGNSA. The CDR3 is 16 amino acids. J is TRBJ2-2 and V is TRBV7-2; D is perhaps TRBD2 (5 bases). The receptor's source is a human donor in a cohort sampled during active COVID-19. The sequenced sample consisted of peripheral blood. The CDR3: CASSLLGNGVTGELFF. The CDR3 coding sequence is TGTGCCAGCAGCTTGTTGGGGAACGGGGTCACCGGGGAGCTGTTTTTT.